This is a list of T cell receptor beta chains from one sample in a study of shared clonotypes between healthy human individuals. Measured with immunoSEQ multiplex PCR; TCRdb has only the in-frame clones, and not every one. This table has about 230,000 clones, over 50% appearing once. The sample consisted of memory CD4+ T cells sorted from blood. The source is a man younger than 40 in good health. CDR3s include the opening cysteine and the closing phenylalanine or tryptophan. D genes are given only for firm matches. Where a row states a size, it is once, few, many or the class of an expanded clone; other rows omit it.

>TRBJ2-2|.|TRBD2|TRBV18
CASSPGTSRNTGELFF
TGTGCCAGCTCACCAGGGACTAGTAGGAACACCGGGGAGCTGTTTTTT
>TRBJ2-1|.|.|TRBV7-2
CASSDNLINNEQFF
TGTGCCAGCAGCGACAACCTTATCAACAATGAGCAGTTCTTC
>TRBJ2-3|.|.|TRBV5-1
CASSLQLLTDTQYF
TGCGCCAGCAGCCTGCAGTTGCTCACAGATACGCAGTATTTT
>TRBJ2-1|.|TRBD2|TRBV11-3
CASSSTGGSGTYNEQFF
TGTGCCAGCAGCTCTACGGGGGGGAGTGGCACCTACAATGAGCAGTTCTTC
>TRBJ1-3|.|.|TRBV10-3
CAISEAISGNTIYF
TGTGCCATCAGTGAGGCTATCTCTGGAAACACCATATATTTT
>TRBJ2-1|.|TRBD2|TRBV5-1
CASRTSGSYNEQFF
TGCGCCAGCAGAACTAGCGGGAGTTACAATGAGCAGTTCTTC
>TRBJ2-6|few|.|TRBV28
CASSSPGRGGANVLTF
TGTGCCAGCAGTTCGCCAGGGCGTGGAGGGGCCAACGTCCTGACTTTC
>TRBJ1-4|.|.|TRBV21-1
CASSKVKSGTAFNEKLFF
TGTGCCAGCAGCAAAGTAAAATCCGGGACAGCATTTAATGAAAAACTGTTTTTT
>TRBJ2-3|.|.|TRBV5-4
CASSSTQLPDTQYF
TGTGCCAGCAGCTCCACGCAGCTCCCAGATACGCAGTATTTT
>TRBJ2-7|.|.|TRBV27
CASSPGSSYEQYF
TGTGCCAGCAGTCCCGGGTCCTCCTACGAGCAGTACTTC
>TRBJ2-1|.|TRBD2|TRBV19
CASSTGLADSYNEQFF
TGTGCCAGTAGTACAGGACTAGCGGACTCCTACAATGAGCAGTTCTTC
>TRBJ1-2|few|TRBD1|TRBV28
CASHQGVNYGYTF
TGTGCCAGCCACCAGGGGGTGAACTATGGCTACACCTTC
>TRBJ1-2|.|.|TRBV7-2
CASSLVGDYGYTF
TGTGCCAGCAGCTTAGTCGGGGACTATGGCTACACCTTC
>TRBJ2-7|.|TRBD1|TRBV27
CASRRTGTPYEQYF
TGTGCCAGCAGGAGGACAGGGACCCCCTACGAGCAGTACTTC
>TRBJ1-5|.|.|TRBV28
CASISDPGQPQHF
TGTGCCAGCATTAGCGATCCCGGGCAGCCCCAGCATTTT
>TRBJ2-5|once|TRBD1|TRBV2
CATAGQGKETQYF
TGTGCCACCGCGGGACAGGGCAAGGAGACCCAGTACTTC
>TRBJ2-5|.|TRBD1|TRBV2
CASKHVGQGARETQYF
TGTGCCAGCAAACACGTAGGGCAGGGGGCACGAGAGACCCAGTACTTC
>TRBJ2-5|.|.|TRBV27
CASSLGPKETQYF
TGTGCCAGCAGTTTAGGTCCTAAAGAGACCCAGTACTTC
>TRBJ2-1|few|TRBD2|TRBV11-2
CASSLLAGVNEQFF
TGTGCCAGCAGCTTGCTAGCGGGAGTTAATGAGCAGTTCTTC
>TRBJ1-1|.|.|TRBV2
CASSKMAGANTEAFF
TGTGCCAGCAGCAAGATGGCAGGGGCGAACACTGAAGCTTTCTTT
>TRBJ1-5|.|.|TRBV28
CASSSVGRRSGQPQHF
TGTGCCAGCAGTTCCGTAGGCCGTCGGTCGGGTCAGCCCCAGCATTTT
>TRBJ2-4|once|.|TRBV7-2
CAPLERAKNIQYF
TGTGCCCCTCTCGAAAGGGCCAAAAACATTCAGTACTTC
>TRBJ1-1|.|.|TRBV19
CASSIDPGGRAFF
TGTGCCAGTAGTATAGATCCGGGGGGCCGAGCTTTCTTT
>TRBJ2-1|once|.|TRBV1
CTSRLSALYNEQFF
TGCACCAGCAGACTCAGCGCCTTATACAATGAGCAGTTCTTC
>TRBJ2-1|few|.|TRBV14
CASSQVIWGGQVEQFF
TGTGCCAGCAGCCAAGTCATTTGGGGGGGGCAGGTTGAGCAGTTCTTC
>TRBJ2-7|few|.|TRBV28
CASSTVYEQYF
TGTGCCAGCAGTACCGTCTACGAGCAGTACTTC
>TRBJ2-7|.|TRBD1|TRBV29-1
CSVETTGTGGNTEQYF
TGCAGCGTAGAAACTACCGGGACAGGGGGAAATACTGAGCAGTACTTC
>TRBJ2-1|.|.|TRBV2
CASTTDFYNEQFF
TGTGCCAGCACTACGGACTTTTACAATGAGCAGTTCTTC
>TRBJ2-1|.|TRBD2|TRBV5-6
CASSLGFIAGGRGNEQFF
TGTGCCAGCAGCTTGGGGTTCATAGCGGGAGGTCGAGGCAATGAGCAGTTCTTC
>TRBJ2-1|.|.|TRBV11-2
CASSRNYNEQFF
TGTGCCAGCAGCAGGAACTACAATGAGCAGTTCTTC
>TRBJ2-1|.|.|TRBV7-2
CASSFGTYNEQFF
TGTGCCAGCAGCTTCGGGACCTACAATGAGCAGTTCTTC
>TRBJ2-2|few|.|TRBV5-1
CASVSGSNMNTGELFF
TGCGCCAGCGTTTCGGGCAGCAACATGAACACCGGGGAGCTGTTTTTT
>TRBJ2-7|.|.|TRBV6-4
CASSDPITWEITYEQYF
TGTGCCAGCAGTGACCCGATTACGTGGGAGATCACCTACGAGCAGTACTTC
>TRBJ2-5|.|.|TRBV5-4
CASSYTGTQETQYF
TGTGCCAGCAGCTATACAGGGACCCAAGAGACCCAGTACTTC
>TRBJ2-1|.|.|TRBV9
CASSVVATSYNEQFF
TGTGCCAGCAGCGTAGTTGCTACATCCTACAATGAGCAGTTCTTC
>TRBJ1-5|.|.|TRBV7-2
CASSFGRNQPQHF
TGTGCCAGCAGCTTCGGGCGGAATCAGCCCCAGCATTTT
>TRBJ1-1|.|.|TRBV28
CASSFGQGRNTEAFF
TGTGCCAGCAGTTTTGGGCAGGGACGGAACACTGAAGCTTTCTTT